The 5 T cell receptor beta chains below all came from one sample that was sequenced in a study of blood T cell repertoires in COVID-19. The method was immunoSEQ multiplex PCR; TCRdb's version includes in-frame clones alone and lacks a portion of them. The profile shows around 120,000 clones, roughly 79% of them singletons. The specimen was peripheral blood. Receptors were obtained from an older man with active or convalescent COVID-19.

This sequence joins TRBV10-3 and TRBJ1-2; a weak D match, TRBD1 (6 bases). V lost 0 bases, J lost 9 bases, and 14 bases lay in between. Germline lookup yields CDR1 ENHRY and CDR2 SYGVKD. This CDR3 has 14 amino acids. CDR3 residues: CAISESGTRFSYTF. The DNA of the CDR3 is TGTGCCATCAGTGAGTCCGGGACAAGGTTTAGCTACACCTTC.

This clone is labeled medium-sized (0.01 to 0.1%). The chain links TRBV19 to TRBJ2-2, with D tentatively TRBD2 (6 bases). The CDR3 has 15 residues. CDR1 and CDR2 from the germline V gene are LNHDA and SQIVND (reference sequence). V dropped 6 bases and J dropped 0 bases, with 11 bases sitting between them. CDR3 in amino acids: CASRPEGTNTGELFF. CDR3 bases: TGTGCCAGTAGGCCGGAGGGGACGAACACCGGGGAGCTGTTTTTT.

This clone was recorded a few times. The V call is TRBV5-1, the J call TRBJ2-5; TRBD1 might be the D (6 bases). The germline V and J ends were trimmed by 5 bases and 0 bases, with 14 bases remaining between them. The CDR3 runs to 15 residues. CDR1 is SGHRS, CDR2 YFSETQ, per germline. The CDR3 loop reads CASRTGTKNQETQYF. The CDR3 bases are TGCGCCAGCAGGACCGGGACAAAGAACCAAGAGACCCAGTACTTC.

This chain uses TRBV29-1 with TRBJ2-3, with TRBD2 matching 14 bases. The V gene end was trimmed by 6 bases and the J gene end by 5 bases; junction bases not matched to a gene: 10. CDR3 length: 16 amino acids. The germline gives CDR1 SQVTM, CDR2 ANQGSEA. The CDR3 is CSVAMTSGRAGDTQYF. In DNA, the CDR3 is TGCAGCGTGGCAATGACTAGCGGGAGGGCCGGAGATACGCAGTATTTT.

This chain links TRBV7-2 with TRBJ2-7; 8 nucleotides match TRBD1. The CDR3 extends over 14 amino acids. J gave up 5 bases and V 3 bases, and 6 bases lay outside the gene matches. CDR1 SGHTA and CDR2 FQGNSA come from the germline V gene. The CDR3 sequence is CASSFKTGGNEQYF. Written as DNA, the CDR3 is TGTGCCAGCAGCTTCAAAACAGGGGGTAACGAGCAGTACTTC. Variable domain in full (rest from reference TRBV7-2 and TRBJ2-7): GAGVSQSPSNKVTEKGKDVELRCDPISGHTALYWYRQSLGQGLEFLIYFQGNSAPDKSGLPSDRFSAERTGGSVSTLTIQRTQQEDSAVYLCASSFKTGGNEQYFGPGTRLTVT.